This TCR beta chain is from a study of early T cells in non-severe SARS-CoV-2 infection. Study overall: Bulk RNA isolated from unsorted whole blood underwent sequencing; chains were not paired.

This clonotype was counted between two and nine times. Its antigen is as yet unknown. Unique molecular identifiers were attached to individual cDNA molecules. TCRdb called the 5' RACE reads again in MiXCR, with one record for every CDR3 protein. The sample has 60,000 to 65,000 distinct CDR3 sequences; around 13% are singletons. Study results and limitations: Using VDJdb, the matching emphasized anti-spike CD8 responses while missing private and CD4 specificities.

Germline V lookup: CDR1 DFQATT, CDR2 SNEGSKA (reference sequence). V lost 6 bases and J lost 6; bases outside the gene matches: 5. There are 11 residues in the CDR3. The V call is TRBV20-1, the J call TRBJ2-7; 7 bases align to TRBD1. The sequence derives from an adult who was a healthcare worker with PCR-confirmed SARS-CoV-2 infection or an uninfected control (not recorded which). The sample was whole blood. This CDR3 reads CSARTGPEQYF. CDR3 coding DNA: TGCAGTGCGAGGACAGGACCCGAGCAGTACTTC.